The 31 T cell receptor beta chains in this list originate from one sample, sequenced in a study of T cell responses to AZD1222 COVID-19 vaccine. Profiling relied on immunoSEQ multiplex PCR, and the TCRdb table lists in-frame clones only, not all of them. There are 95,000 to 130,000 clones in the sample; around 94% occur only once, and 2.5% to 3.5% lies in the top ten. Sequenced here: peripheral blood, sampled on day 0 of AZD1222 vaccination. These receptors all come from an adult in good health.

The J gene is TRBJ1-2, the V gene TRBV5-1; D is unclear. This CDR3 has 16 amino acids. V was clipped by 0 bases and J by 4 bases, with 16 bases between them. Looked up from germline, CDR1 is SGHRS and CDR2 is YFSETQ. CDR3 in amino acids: CASSLEGSLALYGYTF. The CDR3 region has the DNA TGCGCCAGCAGCTTGGAGGGCAGTCTGGCTCTCTATGGCTACACCTTC. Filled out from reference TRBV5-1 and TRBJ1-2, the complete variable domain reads KAGVTQTPRYLIKTRGQQVTLSCSPISGHRSVSWYQQTPGQGLQFLFEYFSETQRNKGNFPGRFSGRQFSNSRSEMNVSTLELGDSALYLCASSLEGSLALYGYTFGSGTRLTVV.

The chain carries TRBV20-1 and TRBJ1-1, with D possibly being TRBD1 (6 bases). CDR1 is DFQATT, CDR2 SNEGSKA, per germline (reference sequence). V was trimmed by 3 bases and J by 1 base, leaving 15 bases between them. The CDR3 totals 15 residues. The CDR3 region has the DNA TGCAGTGCTAGTTGGGACACGAAACGGAACACTGAAGCTTTCTTT. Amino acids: CSASWDTKRNTEAFF.

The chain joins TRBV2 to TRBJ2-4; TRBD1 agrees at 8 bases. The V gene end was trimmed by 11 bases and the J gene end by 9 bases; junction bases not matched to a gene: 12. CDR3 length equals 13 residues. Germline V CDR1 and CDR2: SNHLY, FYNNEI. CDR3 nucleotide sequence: TGTGCCGTGGACAGGGAACGAGGAAGCATTCAGTACTTC. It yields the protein CAVDRERGSIQYF.

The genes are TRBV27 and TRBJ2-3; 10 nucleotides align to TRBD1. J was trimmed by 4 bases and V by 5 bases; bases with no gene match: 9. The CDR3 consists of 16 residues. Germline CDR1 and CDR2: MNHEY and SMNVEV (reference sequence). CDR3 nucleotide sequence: TGTGCCAGCAGTCCAGCGGGACAGGGGATTTCAGATACGCAGTATTTT. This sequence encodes CASSPAGQGISDTQYF.

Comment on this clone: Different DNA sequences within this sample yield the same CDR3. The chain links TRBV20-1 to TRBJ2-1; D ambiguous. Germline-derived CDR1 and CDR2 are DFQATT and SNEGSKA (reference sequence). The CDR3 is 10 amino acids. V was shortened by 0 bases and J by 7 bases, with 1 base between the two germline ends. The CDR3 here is CSARENEQFF. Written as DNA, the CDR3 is TGCAGTGCTAGAGAGAATGAGCAGTTCTTC.

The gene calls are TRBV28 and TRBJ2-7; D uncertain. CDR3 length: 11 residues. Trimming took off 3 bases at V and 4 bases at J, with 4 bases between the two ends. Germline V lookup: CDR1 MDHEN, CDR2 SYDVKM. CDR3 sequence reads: CASSLGYEQYF. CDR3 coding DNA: TGTGCCAGCAGTTTGGGATACGAGCAGTACTTC.

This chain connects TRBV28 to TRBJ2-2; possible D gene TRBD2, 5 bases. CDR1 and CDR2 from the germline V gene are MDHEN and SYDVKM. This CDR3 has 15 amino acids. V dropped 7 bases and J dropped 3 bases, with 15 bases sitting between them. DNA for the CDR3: TGTGCCAGCAATTTTAGAGGGCGGCACACCGGGGAGCTGTTTTTT. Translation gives CASNFRGRHTGELFF.

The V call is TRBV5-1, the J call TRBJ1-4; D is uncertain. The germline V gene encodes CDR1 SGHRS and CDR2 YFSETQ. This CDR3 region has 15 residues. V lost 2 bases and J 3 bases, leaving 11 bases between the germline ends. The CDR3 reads CASSFDGWANEKLFF. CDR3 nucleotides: TGCGCCAGCAGCTTTGATGGGTGGGCTAATGAAAAACTGTTTTTT.

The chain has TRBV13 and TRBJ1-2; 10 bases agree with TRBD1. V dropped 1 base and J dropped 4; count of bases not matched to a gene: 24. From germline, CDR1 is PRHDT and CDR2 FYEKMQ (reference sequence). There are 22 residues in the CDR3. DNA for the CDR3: TGTGCCAGCAGCTTAGCAGAGATCCTACCGGGACAGGGGAAGGTCGGAGGCTATGGCTACACCTTC. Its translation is CASSLAEILPGQGKVGGYGYTF.

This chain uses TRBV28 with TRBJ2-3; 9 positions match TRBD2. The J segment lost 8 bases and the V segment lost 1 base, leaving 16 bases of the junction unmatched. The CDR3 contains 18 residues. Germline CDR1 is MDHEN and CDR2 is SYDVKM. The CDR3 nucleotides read TGTGCCAGCAGTTTATATAGGGGCGGGAGGGATCAGAGAGCTACGCAGTATTTT. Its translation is CASSLYRGGRDQRATQYF.

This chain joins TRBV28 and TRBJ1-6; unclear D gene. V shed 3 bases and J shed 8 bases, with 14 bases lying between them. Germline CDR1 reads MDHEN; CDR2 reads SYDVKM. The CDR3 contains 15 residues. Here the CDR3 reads CASSLWGRVDSPLHF. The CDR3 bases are TGTGCCAGCAGTTTGTGGGGAAGGGTTGATTCACCCCTCCACTTT.

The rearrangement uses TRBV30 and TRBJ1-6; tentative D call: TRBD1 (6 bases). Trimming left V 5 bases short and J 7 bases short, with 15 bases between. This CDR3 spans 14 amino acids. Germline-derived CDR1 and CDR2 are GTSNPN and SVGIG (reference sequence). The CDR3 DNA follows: TGTGCCTGGCAGGGGTCCTTGAGCAATTCACCCCTCCACTTT. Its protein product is CAWQGSLSNSPLHF.

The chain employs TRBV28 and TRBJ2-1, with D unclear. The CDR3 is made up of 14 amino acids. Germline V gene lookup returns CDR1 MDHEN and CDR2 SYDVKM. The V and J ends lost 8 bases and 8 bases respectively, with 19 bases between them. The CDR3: CASWGYNGLDEQFF. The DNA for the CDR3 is TGTGCCAGCTGGGGATACAATGGGCTCGATGAGCAGTTCTTC.

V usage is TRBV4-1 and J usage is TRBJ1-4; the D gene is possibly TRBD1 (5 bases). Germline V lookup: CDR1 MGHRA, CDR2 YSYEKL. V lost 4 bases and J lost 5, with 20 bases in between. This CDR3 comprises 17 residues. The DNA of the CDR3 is TGCGCCAGCAGCCCTCACCCCCTGCAGGGCCAAAATGAAAAACTGTTTTTT. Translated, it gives CASSPHPLQGQNEKLFF.

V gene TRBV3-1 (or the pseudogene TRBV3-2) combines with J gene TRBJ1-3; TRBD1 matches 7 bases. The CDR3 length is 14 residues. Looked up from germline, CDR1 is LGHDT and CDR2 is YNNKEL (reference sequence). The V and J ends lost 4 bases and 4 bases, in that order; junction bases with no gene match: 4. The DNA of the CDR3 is TGTGCCAGCAGCCTCACAGGGGAAGGAAACACCATATATTTT. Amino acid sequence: CASSLTGEGNTIYF.

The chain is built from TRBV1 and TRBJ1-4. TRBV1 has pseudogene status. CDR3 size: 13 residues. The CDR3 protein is CTSSGRGGEKLFF. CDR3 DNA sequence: TGCACCAGCAGCGGACGGGGAGGGGAAAAACTGTTTTTT.

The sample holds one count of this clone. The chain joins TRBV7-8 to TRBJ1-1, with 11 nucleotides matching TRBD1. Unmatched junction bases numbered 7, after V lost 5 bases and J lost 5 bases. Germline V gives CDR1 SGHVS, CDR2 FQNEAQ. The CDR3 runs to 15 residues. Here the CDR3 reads CASSHLGQGVTEAFF. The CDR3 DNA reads TGTGCCAGCAGCCATCTGGGACAGGGGGTTACTGAAGCTTTCTTT.

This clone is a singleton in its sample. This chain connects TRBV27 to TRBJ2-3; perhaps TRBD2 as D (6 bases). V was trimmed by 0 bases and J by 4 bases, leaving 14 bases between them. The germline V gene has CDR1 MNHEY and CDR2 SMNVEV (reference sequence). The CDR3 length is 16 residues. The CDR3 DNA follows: TGTGCCAGCAGTTTATCCACTAGCCCGCCGGCAGATACGCAGTATTTT. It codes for CASSLSTSPPADTQYF.

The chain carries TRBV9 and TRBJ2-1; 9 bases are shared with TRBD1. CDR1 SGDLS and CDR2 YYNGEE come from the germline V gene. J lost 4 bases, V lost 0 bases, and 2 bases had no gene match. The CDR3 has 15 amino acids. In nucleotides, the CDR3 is TGTGCCAGCAGCGTAGCGGGGACAGGGTACAATGAGCAGTTCTTC. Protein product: CASSVAGTGYNEQFF. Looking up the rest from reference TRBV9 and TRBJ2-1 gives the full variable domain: DSGVTQTPKHLITATGQRVTLRCSPRSGDLSVYWYQQSLDQGLQFLIQYYNGEERAKGNILERFSAQQFPDLHSELNLSSLELGDSALYFCASSVAGTGYNEQFFGPGTRLTVL.

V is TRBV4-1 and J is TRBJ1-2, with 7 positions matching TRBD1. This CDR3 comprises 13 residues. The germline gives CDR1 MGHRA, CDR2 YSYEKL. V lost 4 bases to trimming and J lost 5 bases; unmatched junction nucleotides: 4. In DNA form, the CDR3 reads TGCGCCAGCAGCCTACAGGGGAAATATGGCTACACCTTC. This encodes CASSLQGKYGYTF.

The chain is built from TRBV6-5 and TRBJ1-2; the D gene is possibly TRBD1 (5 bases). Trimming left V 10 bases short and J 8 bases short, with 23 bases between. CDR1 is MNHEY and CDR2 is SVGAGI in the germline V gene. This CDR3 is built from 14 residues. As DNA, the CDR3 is TGTGCCATCTCGCCGGGGGACTCAGGGTGGGGCTACACCTTC. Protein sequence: CAISPGDSGWGYTF.

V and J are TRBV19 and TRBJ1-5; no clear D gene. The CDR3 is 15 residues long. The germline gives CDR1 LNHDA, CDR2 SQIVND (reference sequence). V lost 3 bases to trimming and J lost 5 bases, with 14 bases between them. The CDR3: CASSILASPYQPQHF. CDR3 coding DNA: TGTGCCAGTAGTATTCTGGCCTCCCCCTATCAGCCCCAGCATTTT.

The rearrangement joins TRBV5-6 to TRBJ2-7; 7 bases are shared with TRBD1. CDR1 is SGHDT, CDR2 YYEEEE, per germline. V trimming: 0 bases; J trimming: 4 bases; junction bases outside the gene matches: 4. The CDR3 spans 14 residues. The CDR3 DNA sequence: TGTGCCAGCAGCTTGGAGGGGGCGAATTACGAGCAGTACTTC. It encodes CASSLEGANYEQYF.

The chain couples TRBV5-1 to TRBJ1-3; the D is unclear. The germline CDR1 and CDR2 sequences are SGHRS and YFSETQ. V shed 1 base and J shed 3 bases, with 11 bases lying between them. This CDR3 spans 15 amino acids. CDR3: CASSLWGQNGNTIYF. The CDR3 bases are TGCGCCAGCAGCTTGTGGGGTCAGAATGGAAACACCATATATTTT. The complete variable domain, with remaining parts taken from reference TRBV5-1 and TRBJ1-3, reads KAGVTQTPRYLIKTRGQQVTLSCSPISGHRSVSWYQQTPGQGLQFLFEYFSETQRNKGNFPGRFSGRQFSNSRSEMNVSTLELGDSALYLCASSLWGQNGNTIYFGEGSWLTVV.

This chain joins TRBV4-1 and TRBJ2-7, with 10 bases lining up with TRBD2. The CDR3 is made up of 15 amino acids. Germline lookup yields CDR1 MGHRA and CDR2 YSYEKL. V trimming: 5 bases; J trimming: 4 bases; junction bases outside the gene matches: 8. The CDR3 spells CASSFLAGVPYEQYF. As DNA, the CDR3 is TGCGCCAGCAGCTTCCTAGCGGGAGTACCTTACGAGCAGTACTTC.

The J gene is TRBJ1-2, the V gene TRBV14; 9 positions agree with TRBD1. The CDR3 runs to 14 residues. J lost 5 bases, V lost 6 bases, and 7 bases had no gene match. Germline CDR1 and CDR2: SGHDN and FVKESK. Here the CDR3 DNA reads TGTGCCAGCAGTCTACAGGGGGCCTCATATGGCTACACCTTC. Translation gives CASSLQGASYGYTF.

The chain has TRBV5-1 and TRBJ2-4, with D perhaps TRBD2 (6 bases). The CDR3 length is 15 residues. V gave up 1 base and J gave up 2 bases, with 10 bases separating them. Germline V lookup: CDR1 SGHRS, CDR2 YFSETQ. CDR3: CASSLTGLTKNIQYF. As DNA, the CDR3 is TGCGCCAGCAGCTTGACAGGACTAACCAAAAACATTCAGTACTTC.

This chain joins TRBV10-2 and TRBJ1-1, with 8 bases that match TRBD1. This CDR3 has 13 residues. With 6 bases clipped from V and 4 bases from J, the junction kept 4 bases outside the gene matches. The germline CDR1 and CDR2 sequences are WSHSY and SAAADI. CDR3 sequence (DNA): TGCGCCAGCAGAGAAACAGGGGGCACTGAAGCTTTCTTT. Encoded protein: CASRETGGTEAFF.

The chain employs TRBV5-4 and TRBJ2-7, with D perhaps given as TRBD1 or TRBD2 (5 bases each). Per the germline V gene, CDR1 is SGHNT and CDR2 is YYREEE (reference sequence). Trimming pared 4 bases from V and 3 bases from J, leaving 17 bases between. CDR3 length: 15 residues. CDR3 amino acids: CASSHQVGPLYEQYF. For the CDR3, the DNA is TGTGCCAGCAGCCACCAAGTGGGACCCCTCTACGAGCAGTACTTC.

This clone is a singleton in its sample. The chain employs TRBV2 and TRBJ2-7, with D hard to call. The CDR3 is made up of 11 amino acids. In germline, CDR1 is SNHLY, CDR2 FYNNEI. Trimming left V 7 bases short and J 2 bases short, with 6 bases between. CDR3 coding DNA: TGTGCCAGCACCCACACCTACGAGCAGTACTTC. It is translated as CASTHTYEQYF.

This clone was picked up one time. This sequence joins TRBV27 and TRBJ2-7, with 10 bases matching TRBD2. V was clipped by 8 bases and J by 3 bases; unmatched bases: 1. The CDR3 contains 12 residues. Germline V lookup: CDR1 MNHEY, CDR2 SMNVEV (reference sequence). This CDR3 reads CASGTSDYEQYF. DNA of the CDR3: TGTGCCAGCGGGACTAGCGACTACGAGCAGTACTTC.